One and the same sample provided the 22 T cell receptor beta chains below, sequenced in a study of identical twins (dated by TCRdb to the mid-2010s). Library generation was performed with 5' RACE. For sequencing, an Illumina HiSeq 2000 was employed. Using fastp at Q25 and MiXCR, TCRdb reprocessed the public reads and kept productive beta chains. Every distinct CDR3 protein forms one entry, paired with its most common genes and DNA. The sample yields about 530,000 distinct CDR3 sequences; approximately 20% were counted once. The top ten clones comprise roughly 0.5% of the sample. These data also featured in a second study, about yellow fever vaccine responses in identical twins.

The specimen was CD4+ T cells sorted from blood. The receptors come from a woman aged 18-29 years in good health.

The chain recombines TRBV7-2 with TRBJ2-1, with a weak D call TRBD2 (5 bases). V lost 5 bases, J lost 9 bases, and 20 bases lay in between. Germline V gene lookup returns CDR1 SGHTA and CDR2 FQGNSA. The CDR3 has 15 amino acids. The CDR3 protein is CASSITSSMTFEQFF. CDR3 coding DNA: TGTGCCAGCAGCATAACTAGTAGTATGACGTTTGAGCAGTTCTTC.

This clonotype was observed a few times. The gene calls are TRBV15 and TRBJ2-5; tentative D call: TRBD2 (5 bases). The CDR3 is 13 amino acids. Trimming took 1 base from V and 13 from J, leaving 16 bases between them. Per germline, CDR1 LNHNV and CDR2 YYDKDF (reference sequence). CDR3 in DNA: TGTGCCACCAGCAGAGTATGGGAGACACATCCGTACTTC. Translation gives CATSRVWETHPYF. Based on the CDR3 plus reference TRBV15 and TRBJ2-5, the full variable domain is DAMVIQNPRYQVTQFGKPVTLSCSQTLNHNVMYWYQQKSSQAPKLLFHYYDKDFNNEADTPDNFQSRRPNTSFCFLDIRSPGLGDTAMYLCATSRVWETHPYFGPGTRLLVL.

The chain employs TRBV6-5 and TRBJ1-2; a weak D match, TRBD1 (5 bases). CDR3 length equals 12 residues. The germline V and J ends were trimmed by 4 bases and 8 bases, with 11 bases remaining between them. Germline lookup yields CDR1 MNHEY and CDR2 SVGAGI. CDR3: CASSSTGVGYTF. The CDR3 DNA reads TGTGCCAGCAGTTCAACAGGTGTAGGCTACACCTTC.

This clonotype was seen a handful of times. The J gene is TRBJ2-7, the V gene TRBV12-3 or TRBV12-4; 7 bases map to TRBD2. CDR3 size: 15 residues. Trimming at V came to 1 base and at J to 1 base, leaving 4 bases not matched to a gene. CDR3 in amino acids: CASSLEGLQSYEQYF. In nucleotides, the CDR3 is TGTGCCAGCAGTTTAGAGGGACTACAGTCCTACGAGCAGTACTTC.

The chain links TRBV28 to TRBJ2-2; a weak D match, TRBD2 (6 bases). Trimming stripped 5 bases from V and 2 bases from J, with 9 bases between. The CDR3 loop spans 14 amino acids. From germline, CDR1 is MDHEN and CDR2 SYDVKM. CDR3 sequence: CASSAGRNTGELFF. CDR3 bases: TGTGCCAGCAGTGCGGGACGAAACACCGGGGAGCTGTTTTTT.

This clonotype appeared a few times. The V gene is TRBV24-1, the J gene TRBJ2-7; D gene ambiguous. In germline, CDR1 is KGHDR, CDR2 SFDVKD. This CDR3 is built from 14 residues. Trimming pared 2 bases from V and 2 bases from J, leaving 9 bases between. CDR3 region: CATSDSGGTYEQYF. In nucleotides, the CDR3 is TGTGCCACCAGTGATTCGGGCGGAACCTACGAGCAGTACTTC.

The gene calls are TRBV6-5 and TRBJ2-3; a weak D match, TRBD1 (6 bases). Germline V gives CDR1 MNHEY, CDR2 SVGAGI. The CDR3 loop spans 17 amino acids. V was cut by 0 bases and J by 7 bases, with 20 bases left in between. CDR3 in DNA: TGTGCCAGCAGTTACTCGAATCCGTCACAGGGCACGCATACGCAGTATTTT. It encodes CASSYSNPSQGTHTQYF.

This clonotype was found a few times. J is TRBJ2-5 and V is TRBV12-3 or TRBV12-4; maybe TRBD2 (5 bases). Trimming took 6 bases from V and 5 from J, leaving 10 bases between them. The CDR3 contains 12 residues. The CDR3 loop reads CASSQQRETQYF. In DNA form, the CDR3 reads TGTGCCAGCAGCCAGCAGCGGGAGACCCAGTACTTC.

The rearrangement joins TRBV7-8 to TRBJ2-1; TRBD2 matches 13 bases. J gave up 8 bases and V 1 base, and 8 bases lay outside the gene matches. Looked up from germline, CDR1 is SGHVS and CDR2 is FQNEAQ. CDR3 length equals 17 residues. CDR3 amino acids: CASSLVQLAGGPHEQFF. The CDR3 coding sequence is TGTGCCAGCAGCTTAGTTCAACTAGCGGGAGGGCCCCATGAGCAGTTCTTC.

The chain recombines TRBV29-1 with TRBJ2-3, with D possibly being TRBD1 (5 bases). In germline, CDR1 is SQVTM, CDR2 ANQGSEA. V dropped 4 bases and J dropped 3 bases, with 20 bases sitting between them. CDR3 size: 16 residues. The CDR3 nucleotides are TGCAGCGTTGGTGTTTCAGGGAAGATATCGACAGATACGCAGTATTTT. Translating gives CSVGVSGKISTDTQYF.

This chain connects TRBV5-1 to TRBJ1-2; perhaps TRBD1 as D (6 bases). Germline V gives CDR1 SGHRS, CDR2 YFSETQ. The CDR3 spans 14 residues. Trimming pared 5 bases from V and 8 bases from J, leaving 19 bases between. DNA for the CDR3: TGCGCCAGCAGAACAGGGACCACCACAGGAGGCTACACCTTC. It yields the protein CASRTGTTTGGYTF.

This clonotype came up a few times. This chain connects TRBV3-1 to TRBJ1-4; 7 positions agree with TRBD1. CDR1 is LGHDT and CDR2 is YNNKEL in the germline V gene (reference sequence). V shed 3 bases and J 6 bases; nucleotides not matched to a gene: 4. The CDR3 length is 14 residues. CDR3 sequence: CASSQGTADEKLFF. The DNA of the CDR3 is TGTGCCAGCAGCCAGGGGACAGCGGATGAAAAACTGTTTTTT.

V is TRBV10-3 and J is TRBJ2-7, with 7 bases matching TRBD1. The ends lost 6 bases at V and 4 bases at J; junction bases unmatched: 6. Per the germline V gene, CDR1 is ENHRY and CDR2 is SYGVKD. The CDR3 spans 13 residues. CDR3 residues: CAISDRAWYEQYV. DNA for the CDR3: TGTGCCATCAGCGACAGGGCATGGTACGAGCAGTACGTC.

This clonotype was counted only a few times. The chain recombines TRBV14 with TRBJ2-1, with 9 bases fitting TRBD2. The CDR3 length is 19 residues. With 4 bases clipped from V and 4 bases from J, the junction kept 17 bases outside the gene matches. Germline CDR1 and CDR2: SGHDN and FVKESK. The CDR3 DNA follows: TGTGCCAGCAGCCCCGGGACATCTAGCGGGATCAAACAATACAATGAGCAGTTCTTC. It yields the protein CASSPGTSSGIKQYNEQFF.

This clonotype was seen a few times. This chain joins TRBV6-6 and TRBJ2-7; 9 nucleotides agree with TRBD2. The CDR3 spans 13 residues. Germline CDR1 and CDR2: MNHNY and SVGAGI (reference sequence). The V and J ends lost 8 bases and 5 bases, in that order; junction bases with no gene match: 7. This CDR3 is CASAIAGVNEQYF. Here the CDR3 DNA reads TGTGCCAGCGCGATAGCGGGAGTAAACGAGCAGTACTTC.

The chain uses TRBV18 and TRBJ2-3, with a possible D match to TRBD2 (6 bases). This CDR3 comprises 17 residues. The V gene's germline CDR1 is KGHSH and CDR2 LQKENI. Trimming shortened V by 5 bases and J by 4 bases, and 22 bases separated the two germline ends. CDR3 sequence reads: CASSMGTSFIRPDTQYF. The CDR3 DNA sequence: TGTGCCAGCTCAATGGGCACTAGCTTCATTCGCCCAGATACGCAGTATTTT.

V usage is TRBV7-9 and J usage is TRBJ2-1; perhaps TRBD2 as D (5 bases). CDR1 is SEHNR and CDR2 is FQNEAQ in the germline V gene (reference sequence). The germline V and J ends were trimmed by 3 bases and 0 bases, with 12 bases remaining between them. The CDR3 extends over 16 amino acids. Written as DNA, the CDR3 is TGTGCCAGCAGCTTGGACTCCCTGAGCTCCTACAATGAGCAGTTCTTC. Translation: CASSLDSLSSYNEQFF.

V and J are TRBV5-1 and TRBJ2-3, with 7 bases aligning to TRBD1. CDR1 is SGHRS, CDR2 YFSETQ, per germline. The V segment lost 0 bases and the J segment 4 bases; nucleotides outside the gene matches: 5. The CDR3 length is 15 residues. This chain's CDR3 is CASSLDGQASDTQYF. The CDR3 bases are TGCGCCAGCAGCTTGGATGGACAGGCCTCAGATACGCAGTATTTT.

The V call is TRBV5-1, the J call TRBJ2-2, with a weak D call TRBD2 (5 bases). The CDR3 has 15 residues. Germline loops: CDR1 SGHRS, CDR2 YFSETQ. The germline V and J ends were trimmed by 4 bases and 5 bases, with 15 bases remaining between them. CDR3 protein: CASSLGTTGTGELFF. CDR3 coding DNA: TGCGCCAGCAGCCTTGGAACGACGGGGACCGGGGAGCTGTTTTTT.

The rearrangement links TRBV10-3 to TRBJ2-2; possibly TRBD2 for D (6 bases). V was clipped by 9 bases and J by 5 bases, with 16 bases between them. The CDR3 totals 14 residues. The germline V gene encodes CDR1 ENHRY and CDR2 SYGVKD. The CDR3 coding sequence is TGTGCCATTCGCCGGGACTTAACAACCGGGGAGCTGTTTTTT. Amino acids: CAIRRDLTTGELFF.

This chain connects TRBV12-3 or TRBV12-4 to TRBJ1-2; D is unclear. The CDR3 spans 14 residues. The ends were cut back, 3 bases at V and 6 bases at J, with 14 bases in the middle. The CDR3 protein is CASSFPPLVDGYTF. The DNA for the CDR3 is TGTGCCAGCAGTTTCCCACCCTTGGTTGATGGCTACACCTTC.

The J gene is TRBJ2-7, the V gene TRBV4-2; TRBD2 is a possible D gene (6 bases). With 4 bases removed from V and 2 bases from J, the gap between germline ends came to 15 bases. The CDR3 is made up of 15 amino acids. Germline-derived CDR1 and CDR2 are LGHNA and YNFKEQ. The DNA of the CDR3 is TGTGCCAGCAGCCCTTCTGGGGGGTTAGCCTACGAGCAGTACTTC. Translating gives CASSPSGGLAYEQYF.